This T cell receptor (beta chain) emerged from a study of yellow fever vaccine responses in identical twins. Study-wide findings and caveats: It has been reported that, in twins, the vaccine T cell response seemed partly convergent and partly personalized.

Remarks on this clonotype: What it binds is unknown.

One entry per CDR3 protein results from TCRdb running MiXCR on the RT-PCR reads. This sample has thousands of distinct CDR3 sequences; about nine tenths occur once, and the top ten carry 2.5% to 3.5%. CDR3 length: 13 amino acids. CDR1 is WSHSY, CDR2 SAAADI, per germline. V was pared by 10 bases and J by 1 base, with 5 bases of the junction left unmatched. This rearrangement joins TRBV10-2 to TRBJ2-3; TRBD1 aligns across 7 bases. The sample in question was T cells from blood (PBMCs), unsorted or a sorted subset (not recorded which), obtained before or after yellow fever vaccination (not recorded which). The receptor's source is a woman between 18 and 29 years old who received the yellow fever vaccine. Here the CDR3 reads CATSGQGTDTQYF. DNA of the CDR3: TGCGCCACCTCCGGACAGGGCACAGATACGCAGTATTTT.